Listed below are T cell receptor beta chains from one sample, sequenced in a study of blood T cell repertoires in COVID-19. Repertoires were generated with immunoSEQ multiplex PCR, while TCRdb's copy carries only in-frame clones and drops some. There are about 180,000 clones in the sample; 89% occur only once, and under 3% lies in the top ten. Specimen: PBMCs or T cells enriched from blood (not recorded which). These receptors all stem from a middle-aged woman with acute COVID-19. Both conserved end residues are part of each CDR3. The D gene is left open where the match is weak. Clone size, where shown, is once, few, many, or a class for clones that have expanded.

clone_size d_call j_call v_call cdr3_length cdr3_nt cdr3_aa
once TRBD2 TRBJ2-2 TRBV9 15 TGTGCCAGCAGCGCCGGGGGGGCCTTCGCCGGGGAGCTGTTTTTT CASSAGGAFAGELFF
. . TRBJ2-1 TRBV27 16 TGTGCCAGTAGTCCAGTCCCGGGGAAGGGCGACAATGAGCAGTTCTTC CASSPVPGKGDNEQFF
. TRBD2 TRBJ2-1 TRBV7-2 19 TGTGCCAGCAGCCCCGAGGTAGCGGGAGGGCACAGGGTAAGCAATGAGCAGTTCTTC CASSPEVAGGHRVSNEQFF
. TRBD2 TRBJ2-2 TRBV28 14 TGTGCCAGCAGTTTACAGGCGGGGGTCGGGGAGCTGTTTTTT CASSLQAGVGELFF
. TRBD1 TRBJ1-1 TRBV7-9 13 TGTGCCAGCAGCCTCGACAGGGACACTGAAGCTTTCTTT CASSLDRDTEAFF
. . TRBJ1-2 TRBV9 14 TGTGCCAGCAGCGTAGTGGAGGATGGATATGGCTACACCTTC CASSVVEDGYGYTF
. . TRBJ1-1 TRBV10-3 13 TGTGCCATCAGTAACAGTAAGAACACTGAAGCTTTCTTT CAISNSKNTEAFF
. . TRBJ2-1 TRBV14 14 TGTGCCAGCAGCCCTCAGGTAGGGGTGGGTGAGCAGTTCTTC CASSPQVGVGEQFF
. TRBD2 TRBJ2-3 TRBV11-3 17 TGTGCCAGCAGCTTAGCGGGAGGTTCTGGATACACAGATACGCAGTATTTT CASSLAGGSGYTDTQYF
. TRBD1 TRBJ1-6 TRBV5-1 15 TGCGCCAGCAGCCCTGGGACAGGGGGAGATTCACCCCTCCACTTT CASSPGTGGDSPLHF
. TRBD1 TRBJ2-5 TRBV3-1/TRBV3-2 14 TGTGCCAGCAGCCGACAGGGGCCCCAAGAGACCCAGTACTTC CASSRQGPQETQYF
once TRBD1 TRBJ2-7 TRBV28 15 TGTGCCAGCAGTCCAACAGGGGGTGTACCCTACGAGCAGTACTTC CASSPTGGVPYEQYF
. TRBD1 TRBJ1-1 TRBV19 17 TGTGCCAGTAGTAACTACCGGGACAGGGGGCGCAACACTGAAGCTTTCTTT CASSNYRDRGRNTEAFF
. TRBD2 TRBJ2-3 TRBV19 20 TGTGCCAGTAGTATGACAGGTGGGGGGCTAGCGGGAGGAAGCACAGATACGCAGTATTTT CASSMTGGGLAGGSTDTQYF
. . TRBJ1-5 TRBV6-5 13 TGTGCCAGCAGCCATCGAGAGAATCAGCCCCAGCATTTT CASSHRENQPQHF
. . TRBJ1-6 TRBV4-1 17 TGCGCCAGCAGCCAATTTGGGGAGGGCTCCTATAATTCACCCCTCCACTTT CASSQFGEGSYNSPLHF
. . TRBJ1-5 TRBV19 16 TGTGCCAGTAGTATAGTTCCCCAGGGGAGCAATCAGCCCCAGCATTTT CASSIVPQGSNQPQHF
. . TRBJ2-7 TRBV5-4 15 TGTGCCAGCAGCTTATCCTTAGCGGAGGACTACGAGCAGTACTTC CASSLSLAEDYEQYF
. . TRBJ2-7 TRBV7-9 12 TGTGCCAGCAGCTTCCAGGGTTACGAGCAGTACTTC CASSFQGYEQYF
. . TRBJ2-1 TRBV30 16 TGTGCCTGGACCGGAGGGGGGGCGATATCCTACAATGAGCAGTTCTTC CAWTGGGAISYNEQFF
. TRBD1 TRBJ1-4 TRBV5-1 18 TGCGCCAGCAGCTTGGGTTCGCGAGGACAGGGGGCTGGAGAAAAACTGTTTTTT CASSLGSRGQGAGEKLFF
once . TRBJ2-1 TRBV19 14 TGTGCCAGTAGTATGGAGGGATCCTACAATGAGCAGTTCTTC CASSMEGSYNEQFF
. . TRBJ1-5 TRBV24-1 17 TGTGCCACCAGTGACCAAAAGGGGCCAGGGGCGCTTCAGCCCCAGCATTTT CATSDQKGPGALQPQHF
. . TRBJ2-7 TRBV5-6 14 TGTGCCAGCAGCTTGGAGCAGGGATACTACGAGCAGTACTTC CASSLEQGYYEQYF
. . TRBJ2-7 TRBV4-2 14 TGTGCCAGCAGCCAAGAGCGGAGTGCCTACGAGCAGTACTTC CASSQERSAYEQYF
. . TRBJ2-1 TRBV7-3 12 TGTGCCAGCAGCTCGGGGGACCAAGAGCAGTTCTTC CASSSGDQEQFF
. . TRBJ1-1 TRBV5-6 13 TGTGCCAGCAGCTTCGCTAAGAACACTGAAGCTTTCTTT CASSFAKNTEAFF
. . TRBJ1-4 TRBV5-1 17 TGCGCCAGCAGCTCCGGAGTCAAAGCTGCAACTAATGAAAAACTGTTTTTT CASSSGVKAATNEKLFF
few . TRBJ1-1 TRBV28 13 TGTGCCAGCAGTTTATACAGATACACTGAAGCTTTCTTT CASSLYRYTEAFF
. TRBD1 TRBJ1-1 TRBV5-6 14 TGTGCCAGCAGCGAGGACAGGGGGGTCACTGAAGCTTTCTTT CASSEDRGVTEAFF
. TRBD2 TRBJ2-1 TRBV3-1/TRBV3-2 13 TGTGCCAGCAGCCAAGAGCCGGGACTAGCGCAGTTCTTC CASSQEPGLAQFF
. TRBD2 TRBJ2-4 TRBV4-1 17 TGCGCCAGCAGCCAACCGACTAGCGGGTTAGCCAAAAACATTCAGTACTTC CASSQPTSGLAKNIQYF
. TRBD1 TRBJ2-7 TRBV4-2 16 TGTGCCAGCAGGTTTCGGGACAGGGGGAAACAGTACGAGCAGTACTTC CASRFRDRGKQYEQYF